This entry lists 7 T cell receptor beta chains sequenced from one sample in a study of shared clonotypes between healthy human individuals (dated by TCRdb to 2020 to 2022). Library preparation used the immunoSEQ multiplex PCR assay. In its TCRdb copy, this immuneACCESS table keeps in-frame sequences only and misses some clones. Where compared with another copy, unresolved V genes explain less than half of these, and the others have no known cause. The sample table records approximately 120,000 clones; 68% of these occur just once. The leading ten clones occupy 24% of the sample. Sequences were obtained from memory CD8+ T cells sorted from blood. The sample's cell subset or site label, decoded: CD45RO+ cells pooled with CCR7-negative TemRA cells. These receptors originate from a woman in her 30s in good health.

This sequence joins TRBV6-4 and TRBJ2-6; no clear D gene. V dropped 7 bases and J dropped 2 bases, with 15 bases sitting between them. Germline V gives CDR1 MRHNA, CDR2 SNTAGT. The CDR3 runs to 16 residues. The CDR3 reads CASTPTGLTGANVLTF. The CDR3 DNA is TGTGCCAGCACTCCTACCGGGCTTACTGGGGCCAACGTCCTGACTTTC.

This clone was observed a handful of times. The genes are TRBV27 and TRBJ1-5; D is unclear. Germline V gene lookup returns CDR1 MNHEY and CDR2 SMNVEV (reference sequence). V shed 6 bases and J shed 0 bases, with 6 bases lying between them. CDR3 length: 13 amino acids. DNA for the CDR3: TGTGCCAGCAGCCCAATTAGCAATCAGCCCCAGCATTTT. It translates to CASSPISNQPQHF.

This clone was observed a few times. The chain has TRBV5-8 and TRBJ1-2, with 7 bases aligning to TRBD1. The CDR3 has 13 amino acids. Per germline, CDR1 SGHTS and CDR2 YDEGEE. Germline trimming cut 3 bases from V and 3 bases from J; bases unmatched to any gene: 2. As DNA, the CDR3 is TGTGCCAGCAGCTCCGGACAGGACTATGGCTACACCTTC. This encodes CASSSGQDYGYTF.

The V call is TRBV7-9, the J call TRBJ2-7; a possible D gene is TRBD1 (5 bases). Germline CDR1 reads SEHNR; CDR2 reads FQNEAQ (reference sequence). The V and J ends lost 2 bases and 3 bases respectively, with 14 bases between them. The CDR3 spans 15 residues. The CDR3 region is CASSLKVGVDYEQYF. CDR3 nucleotides: TGTGCCAGCAGCTTAAAAGTAGGGGTCGACTACGAGCAGTACTTC.

This clone was recorded once. The CDR3 nucleotides read TGCAGCGTAGGGGGTAGCGGGAGGGCCGGCGGGTATTTT. Translated, it gives CSVGGSGRAGGYF. This chain joins TRBV29-1 and TRBJ2-3, with TRBD2 matching 11 bases. The CDR3 length is 13 residues. CDR1 is SQVTM and CDR2 is ANQGSEA in the germline V gene. V trimming: 6 bases; J trimming: 14 bases; junction bases outside the gene matches: 13.

This sequence joins TRBV5-4 and TRBJ2-5; no clear D gene. The germline gives CDR1 SGHNT, CDR2 YYREEE (reference sequence). The CDR3 runs 14 residues. Trimming shortened V by 4 bases and J by 3 bases, and 13 bases separated the two germline ends. CDR3 protein: CASSVHPLKETQYF. In DNA form, the CDR3 reads TGTGCCAGCAGCGTCCACCCTCTAAAAGAGACCCAGTACTTC.

Comments on this clone: The sample carries other DNA sequences with the same CDR3. The chain is built from TRBV11-2 and TRBJ2-7, with no clear D. The V and J ends lost 2 bases and 3 bases respectively, with 2 bases between them. The germline CDR1 and CDR2 sequences are SGHAT and FQNNGV. This CDR3 region has 11 residues. CDR3 loop: CASSLIYEQYF. The CDR3 nucleotides read TGTGCCAGCAGCTTAATCTACGAGCAGTACTTC.